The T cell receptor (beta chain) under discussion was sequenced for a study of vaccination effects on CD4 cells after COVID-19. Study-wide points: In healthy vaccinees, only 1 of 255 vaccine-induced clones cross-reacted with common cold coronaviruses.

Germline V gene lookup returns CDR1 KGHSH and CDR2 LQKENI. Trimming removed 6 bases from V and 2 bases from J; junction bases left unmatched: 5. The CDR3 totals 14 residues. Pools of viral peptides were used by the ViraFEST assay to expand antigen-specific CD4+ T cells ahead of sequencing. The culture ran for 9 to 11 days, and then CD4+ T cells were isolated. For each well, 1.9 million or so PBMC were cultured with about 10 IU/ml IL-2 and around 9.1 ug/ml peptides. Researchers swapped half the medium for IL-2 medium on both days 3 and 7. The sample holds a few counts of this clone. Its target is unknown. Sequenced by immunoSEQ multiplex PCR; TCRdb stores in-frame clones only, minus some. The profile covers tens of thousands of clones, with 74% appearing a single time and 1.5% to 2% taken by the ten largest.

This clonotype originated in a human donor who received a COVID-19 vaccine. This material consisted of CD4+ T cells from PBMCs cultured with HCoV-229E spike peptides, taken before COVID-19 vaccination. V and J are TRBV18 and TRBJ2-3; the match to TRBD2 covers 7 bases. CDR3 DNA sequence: TGTGCCAGCTCGGTTAGCGGGTTCACAGATACGCAGTATTTT. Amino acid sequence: CASSVSGFTDTQYF.